This T cell receptor beta chain comes out of a study of control samples from healthy donors and cancer patients. J lost 4 bases, V lost 3 bases, and 15 bases had no gene match. The V gene's germline CDR1 is DFQATT and CDR2 SNEGSKA (reference sequence). The length of the CDR3 is 17 residues. Data came from immunoSEQ multiplex PCR; TCRdb stores just in-frame clones and leaves some out. The sample has 260,000 or so clones, over 75% seen once; the top ten hold about an eighth. Sequencing input: PBMCs. The TCR originated in a woman aged 60 to 75 with lung cancer. This rearrangement joins TRBV20-1 to TRBJ2-1, with 7 bases fitting TRBD2. CDR3 protein: CSASPVPPGGQYNEQFF. Written as DNA, the CDR3 is TGCAGTGCTAGTCCCGTCCCCCCGGGAGGCCAATACAATGAGCAGTTCTTC.